This is a list of T cell receptor beta chains from one sample in a study of CD8 T cell repertoires and HIV-1 epitope variants. Profiled with immunoSEQ multiplex PCR; TCRdb holds only in-frame clones, not every one. The sample holds some 5,300 clones, about three fifths seen once. These receptors lack a known antigen. The source material was cultured CD8+ T cells derived from PBMCs. The receptors were sampled from a male donor with HIV. The CDR3 runs from the conserved cysteine through the conserved F or W.

V gene	J gene	CDR3 protein
TRBV9	TRBJ1-6	CASSPLGGQGNSPLHF
TRBV28	TRBJ2-1	CASSETTGDGGSSYNEQFF
TRBV2	TRBJ1-1	CASSEWATDEAFF
TRBV11-2	TRBJ2-3	CASSYTDTQYF
TRBV6-5	TRBJ1-3	CASSGSSGGTDTIYF
TRBV27	TRBJ2-3	CASMSGTSTDTQYF
TRBV5-4	TRBJ2-5	CASSPHTSGGPQETQYF
TRBV13	TRBJ2-7	CASSPMGQGVYEQYF
TRBV25-1	TRBJ2-3	CASSPQGISTDTQYF
TRBV5-5	TRBJ2-7	CASSLAPTDSYEQYF
TRBV6-5	TRBJ2-3	CASSYSSTDTQYF
TRBV5-6	TRBJ2-1	CASSLRSGGPSSYNEQFF
TRBV9	TRBJ1-1	CASSVVSRGNTEAFF
TRBV6-5	TRBJ2-2	CASSYGQGSTGELFF
TRBV4-1	TRBJ2-2	CASSQDATGYGELFF
TRBV9	TRBJ2-5	CASSTPSGGAAETQYF
TRBV13	TRBJ1-2	CASSFADSFYGYTF
TRBV6-1	TRBJ2-7	CASSATSGGAGNEQYF
TRBV11-1	TRBJ2-1	CASSLARLARNEQFF
TRBV27	TRBJ2-2	CASSFGSGGHTGELFF
TRBV7-6	TRBJ2-6	CASSTRQGSGANVLTF
TRBV7-9	TRBJ1-2	CASSYLTDYGYTF
TRBV27	TRBJ2-7	CASSKAGAGYEQYF
TRBV5-1	TRBJ2-5	CASSFYSGRRGETQYF
TRBV27	TRBJ1-1	CASSLGVGTEAFF
TRBV2	TRBJ1-5	CASSVGQSEPQHF